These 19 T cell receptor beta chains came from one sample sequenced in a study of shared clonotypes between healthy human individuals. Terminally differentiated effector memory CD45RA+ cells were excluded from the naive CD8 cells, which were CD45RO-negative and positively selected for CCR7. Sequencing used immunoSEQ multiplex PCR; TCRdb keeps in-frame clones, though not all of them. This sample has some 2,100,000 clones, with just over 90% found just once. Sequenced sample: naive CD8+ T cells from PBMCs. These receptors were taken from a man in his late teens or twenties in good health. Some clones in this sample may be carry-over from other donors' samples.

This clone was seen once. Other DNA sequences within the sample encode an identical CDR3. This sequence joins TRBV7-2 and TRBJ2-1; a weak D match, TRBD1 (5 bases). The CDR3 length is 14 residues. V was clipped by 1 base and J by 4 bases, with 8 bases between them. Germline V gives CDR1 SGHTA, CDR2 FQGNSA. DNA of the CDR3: TGTGCCAGCAGCTTAGGACAGCCATACAATGAGCAGTTCTTC. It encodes CASSLGQPYNEQFF.

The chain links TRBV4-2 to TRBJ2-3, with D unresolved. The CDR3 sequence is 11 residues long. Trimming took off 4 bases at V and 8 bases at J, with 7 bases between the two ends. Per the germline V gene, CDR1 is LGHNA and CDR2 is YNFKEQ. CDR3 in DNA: TGTGCCAGCAGCCCAGGTGGTACGCAGTATTTT. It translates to CASSPGGTQYF.

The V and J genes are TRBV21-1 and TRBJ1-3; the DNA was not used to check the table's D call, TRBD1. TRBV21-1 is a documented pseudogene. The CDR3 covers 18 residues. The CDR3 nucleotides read TGTGCCAGCAGCACTCGAGACGACACAGGGGGCTCTGGAAACACCATATATTTT. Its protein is CASSTRDDTGGSGNTIYF.

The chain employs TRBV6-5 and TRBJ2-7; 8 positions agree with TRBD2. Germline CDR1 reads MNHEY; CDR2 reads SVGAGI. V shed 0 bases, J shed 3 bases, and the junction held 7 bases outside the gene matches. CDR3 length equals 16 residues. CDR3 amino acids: CASSYSMGTSIYEQYF. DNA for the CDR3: TGTGCCAGCAGTTACTCGATGGGGACTAGTATCTACGAGCAGTACTTC.

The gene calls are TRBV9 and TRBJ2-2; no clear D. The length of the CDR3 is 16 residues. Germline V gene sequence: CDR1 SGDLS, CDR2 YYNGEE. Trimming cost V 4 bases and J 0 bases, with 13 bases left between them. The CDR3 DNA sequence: TGTGCCAGCAGCTTTTCGTGGTTCTCGAACACCGGGGAGCTGTTTTTT. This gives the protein CASSFSWFSNTGELFF.

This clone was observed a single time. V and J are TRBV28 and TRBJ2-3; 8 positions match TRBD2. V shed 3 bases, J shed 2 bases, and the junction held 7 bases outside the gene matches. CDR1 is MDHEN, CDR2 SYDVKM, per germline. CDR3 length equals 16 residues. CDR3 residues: CASSLSLAGLTDTQYF. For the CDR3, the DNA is TGTGCCAGCAGTTTGTCGCTAGCGGGCCTCACAGATACGCAGTATTTT.

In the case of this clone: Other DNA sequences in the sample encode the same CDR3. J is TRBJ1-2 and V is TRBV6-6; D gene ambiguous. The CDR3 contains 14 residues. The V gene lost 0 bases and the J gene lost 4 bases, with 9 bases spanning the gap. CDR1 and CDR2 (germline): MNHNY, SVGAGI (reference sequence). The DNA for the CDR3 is TGTGCCAGCAGTTACTCGGAGGGAAGCTATGGCTACACCTTC. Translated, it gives CASSYSEGSYGYTF.

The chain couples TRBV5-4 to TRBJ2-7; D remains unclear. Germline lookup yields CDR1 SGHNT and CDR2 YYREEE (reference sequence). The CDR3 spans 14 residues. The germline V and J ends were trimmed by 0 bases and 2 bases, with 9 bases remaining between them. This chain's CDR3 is CASSLDGRPYEQYF. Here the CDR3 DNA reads TGTGCCAGCAGCTTGGACGGGCGACCCTACGAGCAGTACTTC. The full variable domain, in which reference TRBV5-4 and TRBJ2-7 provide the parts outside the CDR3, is ETGVTQSPTHLIKTRGQQVTLRCSSQSGHNTVSWYQQALGQGPQFIFQYYREEENGRGNFPPRFSGLQFPNYSSELNVNALELDDSALYLCASSLDGRPYEQYFGPGTRLTVT.

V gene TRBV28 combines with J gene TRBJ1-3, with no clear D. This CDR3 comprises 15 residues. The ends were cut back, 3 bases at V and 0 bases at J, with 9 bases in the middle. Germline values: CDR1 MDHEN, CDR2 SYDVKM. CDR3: CASSLYGSSGNTIYF. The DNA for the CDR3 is TGTGCCAGCAGTTTGTACGGCTCCTCTGGAAACACCATATATTTT.

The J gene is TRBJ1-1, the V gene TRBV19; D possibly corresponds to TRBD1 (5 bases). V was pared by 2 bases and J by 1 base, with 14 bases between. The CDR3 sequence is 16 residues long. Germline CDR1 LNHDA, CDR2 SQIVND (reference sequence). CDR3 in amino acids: CASSIMGLGQNTEAFF. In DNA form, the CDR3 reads TGTGCCAGTAGTATAATGGGGTTGGGGCAGAACACTGAAGCTTTCTTT.

CDR3 sequence (DNA): TGTGCCAGCAGTTACGGTGGGGGGCGACCAGATACGCAGTATTTT. Translation: CASSYGGGRPDTQYF. The chain couples TRBV6-5 to TRBJ2-3; D is perhaps TRBD1 or TRBD2 (6 bases each). The CDR3 runs to 15 residues. V was trimmed by 2 bases and J by 4 bases, leaving 13 bases between them. Germline V gene data show CDR1 as MNHEY and CDR2 as SVGAGI.

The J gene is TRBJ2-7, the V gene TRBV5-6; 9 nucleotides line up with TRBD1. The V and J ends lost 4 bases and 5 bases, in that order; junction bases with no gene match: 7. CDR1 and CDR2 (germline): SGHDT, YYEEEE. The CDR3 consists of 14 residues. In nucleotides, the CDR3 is TGTGCCAGCAGCGTCCGGGACAGGGTACACGAGCAGTACTTC. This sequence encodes CASSVRDRVHEQYF.

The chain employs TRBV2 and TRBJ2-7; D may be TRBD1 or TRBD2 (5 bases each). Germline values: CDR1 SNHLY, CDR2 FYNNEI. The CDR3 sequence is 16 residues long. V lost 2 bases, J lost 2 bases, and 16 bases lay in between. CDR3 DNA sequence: TGTGCCAGCAGTGAAACCTTTGAGGGGATCGCCTACGAGCAGTACTTC. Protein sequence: CASSETFEGIAYEQYF.

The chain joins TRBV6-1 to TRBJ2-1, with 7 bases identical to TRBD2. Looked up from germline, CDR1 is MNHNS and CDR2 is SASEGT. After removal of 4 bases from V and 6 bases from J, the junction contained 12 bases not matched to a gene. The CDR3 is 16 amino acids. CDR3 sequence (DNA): TGTGCCAGCAGTGGCACCGGGACTATCTTGGGCAATGAGCAGTTCTTC. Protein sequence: CASSGTGTILGNEQFF.

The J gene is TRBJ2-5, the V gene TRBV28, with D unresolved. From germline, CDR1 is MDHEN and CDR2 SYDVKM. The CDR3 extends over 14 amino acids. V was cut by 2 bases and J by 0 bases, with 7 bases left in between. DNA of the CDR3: TGTGCCAGCAGTTTAGCGCGTCACCAAGAGACCCAGTACTTC. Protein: CASSLARHQETQYF.

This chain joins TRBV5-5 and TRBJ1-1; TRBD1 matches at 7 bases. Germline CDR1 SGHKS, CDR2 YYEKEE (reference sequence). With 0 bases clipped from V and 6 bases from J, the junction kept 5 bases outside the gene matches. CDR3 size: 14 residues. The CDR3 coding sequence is TGTGCCAGCAGCTTGGTAGGGGGCCCCCCTGAAGCTTTCTTT. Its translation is CASSLVGGPPEAFF.

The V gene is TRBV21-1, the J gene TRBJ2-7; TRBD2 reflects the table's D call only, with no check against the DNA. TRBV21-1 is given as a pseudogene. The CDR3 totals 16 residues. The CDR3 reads CAIHSRTSGRSYEQYF. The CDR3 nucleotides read TGTGCCATCCACAGCCGGACTAGCGGGAGGAGTTACGAGCAGTACTTC.

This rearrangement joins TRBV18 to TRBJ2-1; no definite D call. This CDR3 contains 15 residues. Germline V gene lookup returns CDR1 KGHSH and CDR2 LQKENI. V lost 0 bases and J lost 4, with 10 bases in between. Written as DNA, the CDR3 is TGTGCCAGCTCACCACCGGGTCGGACGTACAATGAGCAGTTCTTC. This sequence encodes CASSPPGRTYNEQFF.

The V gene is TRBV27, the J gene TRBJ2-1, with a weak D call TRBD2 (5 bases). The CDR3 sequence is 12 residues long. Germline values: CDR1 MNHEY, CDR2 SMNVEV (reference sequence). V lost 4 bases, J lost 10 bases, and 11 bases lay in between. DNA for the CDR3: TGTGCCAGCAGTTACGGCCCGGGGGAGCAGTTCTTC. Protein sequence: CASSYGPGEQFF.